This T cell receptor beta chain derives from a study of T cell responses to AZD1222 COVID-19 vaccine. Study observations and caveats: It should be noted that donors were predominantly white British and more often female, and clonal diversity was possibly underestimated. Only six individuals given AZD1222 were seropositive at baseline.

Worth noting for this clone: Antigen specificity is unknown. The germline gene is not matched at one end of the junction; a read error may be the cause.

This table comes from immunoSEQ multiplex PCR, and its TCRdb copy is limited to in-frame clones, with some not included. This table has 100,000 to 150,000 clones, roughly nine tenths appearing once. Looked up from germline, CDR1 is SEHNR and CDR2 is FQNEAQ (reference sequence). This CDR3 is built from 15 residues. This rearrangement joins TRBV7-9 to TRBJ1-3; a possible D gene is TRBD1 (6 bases). The receptor comes from an adult in good health. The specimen comprised peripheral blood, sampled on day 0 of AZD1222 vaccination. The CDR3 loop reads CASSLAQGAGNTIYF. CDR3 in DNA: TGTGCCAGCAGCCTAGCACAGGGAGCGGGAAACACCATATATTTT. Full variable domain (missing parts from reference TRBV7-9 and TRBJ1-3): DTGVSQNPRHKITKRGQNVTFRCDPISEHNRLYWYRQTLGQGPEFLTYFQNEAQLEKSRLLSDRFSAERPKGSFSTLEIQRTEQGDSAMYLCASSLAQGAGNTIYFGEGSWLTVV.